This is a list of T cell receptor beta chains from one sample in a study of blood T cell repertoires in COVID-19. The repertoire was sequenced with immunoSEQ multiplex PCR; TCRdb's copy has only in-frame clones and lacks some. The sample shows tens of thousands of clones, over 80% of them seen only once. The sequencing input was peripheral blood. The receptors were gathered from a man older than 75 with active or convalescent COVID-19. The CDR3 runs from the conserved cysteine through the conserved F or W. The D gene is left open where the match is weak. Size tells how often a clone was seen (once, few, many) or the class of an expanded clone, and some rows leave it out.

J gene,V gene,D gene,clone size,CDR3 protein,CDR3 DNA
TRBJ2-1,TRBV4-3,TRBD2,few,CASSQEWTRSSYNEQFF,TGCGCCAGCAGCCAAGAGTGGACTAGGAGCTCCTACAATGAGCAGTTCTTC
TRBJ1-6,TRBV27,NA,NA,CASSLWSGGANSPLHF,TGTGCCAGCAGTTTATGGTCGGGGGGGGCTAATTCACCCCTCCACTTT
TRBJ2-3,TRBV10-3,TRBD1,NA,CAITKDRGLTDTQYF,TGTGCCATCACAAAGGACAGGGGGCTGACAGATACGCAGTATTTT
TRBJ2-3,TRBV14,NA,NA,CASSQASATDTQYF,TGTGCCAGCAGCCAAGCGAGCGCCACAGATACGCAGTATTTT
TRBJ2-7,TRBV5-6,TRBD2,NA,CASSLRASGAYEQYF,TGTGCCAGCAGCTTACGGGCTAGCGGGGCCTACGAGCAGTACTTC
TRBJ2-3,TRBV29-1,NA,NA,CSVERDTDTQYF,TGCAGCGTTGAAAGAGACACAGATACGCAGTATTTT
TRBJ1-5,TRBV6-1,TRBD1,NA,CASSEKDRGVGNQPQHF,TGTGCCAGCAGTGAGAAGGACAGGGGCGTGGGCAATCAGCCCCAGCATTTT
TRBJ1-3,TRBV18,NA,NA,CASSPAVQQSSGNTIYF,TGTGCCAGCTCACCAGCTGTACAGCAAAGCTCTGGAAACACCATATATTTT
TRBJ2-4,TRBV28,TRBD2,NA,CASSLGAGASLAKNIQYF,TGTGCCAGCAGTTTAGGGGCGGGAGCGTCCCTAGCCAAAAACATTCAGTACTTC
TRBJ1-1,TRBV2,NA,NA,CASSEIGQEAFF,TGTGCCAGCAGCGAGATTGGACAGGAAGCTTTCTTT
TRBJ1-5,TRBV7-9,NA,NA,CASSNGTHSNQPQHF,TGTGCCAGCAGCAACGGGACACATAGCAATCAGCCCCAGCATTTT
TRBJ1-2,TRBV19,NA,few,CATELSQGSDGYTF,TGTGCCACTGAATTATCACAGGGATCGGATGGCTACACCTTC
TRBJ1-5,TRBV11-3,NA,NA,CASSHGTNQPQHF,TGTGCCAGCAGCCACGGGACTAATCAGCCCCAGCATTTT
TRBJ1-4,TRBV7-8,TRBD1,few,CASSPVGQVKFF,TGTGCCAGCAGCCCCGTGGGACAGGTTAAGTTTTTT
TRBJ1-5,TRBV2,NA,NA,CASRQAQGNQPQHF,TGTGCCAGCCGACAGGCTCAGGGCAATCAGCCCCAGCATTTT
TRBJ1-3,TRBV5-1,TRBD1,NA,CASSLELGTAGNTIYF,TGCGCCAGCAGCTTGGAACTCGGGACAGCGGGAAACACCATATATTTT
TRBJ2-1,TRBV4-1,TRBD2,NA,CASSQDRGVAGAFEQFF,TGCGCCAGCAGCCAAGATCGGGGGGTAGCGGGAGCTTTTGAGCAGTTCTTC
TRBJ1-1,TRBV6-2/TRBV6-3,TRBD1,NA,CASSSRPGGNTEAFF,TGTGCCAGCAGCTCCCGCCCAGGGGGCAACACTGAAGCTTTCTTT
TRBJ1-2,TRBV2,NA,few,CASRADRNYGYTF,TGTGCCAGCAGAGCCGACAGGAACTATGGCTACACCTTC
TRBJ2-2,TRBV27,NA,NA,CASSSRRGTGELFF,TGTGCCAGCAGTTCCAGAAGGGGTACCGGGGAGCTGTTTTTT
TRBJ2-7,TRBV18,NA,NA,CASSRTAGLGEQYF,TGTGCCAGCTCAAGAACGGCAGGGCTCGGCGAGCAGTACTTC
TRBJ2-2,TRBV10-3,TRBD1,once,CATRTGGDTGELFF,TGTGCCACCCGGACAGGGGGGGACACCGGGGAGCTGTTTTTT
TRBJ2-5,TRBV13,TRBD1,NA,CASSTTGVRQETQYF,TGTGCCAGCAGCACCACAGGGGTTCGGCAAGAGACCCAGTACTTC
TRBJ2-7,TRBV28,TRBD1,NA,CASSGRGQAFYEQYF,TGTGCCAGCAGTGGCAGGGGACAGGCCTTCTACGAGCAGTACTTC
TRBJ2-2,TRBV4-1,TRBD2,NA,CASSPRLAGGPGTGELFF,TGCGCCAGCAGCCCCCGACTAGCGGGGGGGCCTGGCACCGGGGAGCTGTTTTTT
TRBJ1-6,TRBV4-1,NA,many,CASSQDRAGEGRSYNSPLHF,TGCGCCAGCAGCCAAGATAGGGCAGGGGAGGGCAGGTCCTATAATTCACCCCTCCACTTT
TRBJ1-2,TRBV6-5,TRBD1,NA,CASRDRGGSYGYTF,TGTGCCAGCAGGGACAGGGGAGGGAGCTATGGCTACACCTTC
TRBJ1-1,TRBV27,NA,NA,CASSAHKNTEAFF,TGTGCCAGCAGCGCACACAAGAACACTGAAGCTTTCTTT
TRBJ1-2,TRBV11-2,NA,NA,CASSLGDVYDGYTF,TGTGCCAGCAGCTTAGGAGATGTCTACGATGGCTACACCTTC
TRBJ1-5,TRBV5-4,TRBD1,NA,CASSLGGGGGNQPQHF,TGTGCCAGCAGCTTAGGGGGCGGAGGGGGCAATCAGCCCCAGCATTTT
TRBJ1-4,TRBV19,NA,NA,CASSKRGRDNEKLFF,TGTGCCAGTAGTAAGAGAGGCCGGGATAATGAAAAACTGTTTTTT
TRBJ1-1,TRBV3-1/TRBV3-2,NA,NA,CASSQGLTEAFF,TGTGCCAGCAGCCAGGGGCTCACTGAAGCTTTCTTT
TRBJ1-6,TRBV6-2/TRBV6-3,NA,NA,CASSYSSRYSPLHF,TGTGCCAGCAGTTACTCCAGCAGGTATTCACCCCTCCACTTT
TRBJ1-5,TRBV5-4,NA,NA,CASSQSPQTPQHF,TGTGCCAGCAGCCAGTCGCCACAGACGCCCCAGCATTTT
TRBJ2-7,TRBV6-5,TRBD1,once,CASSWSPGGGSYEQYF,TGTGCCAGCAGTTGGTCCCCAGGGGGCGGTTCCTACGAGCAGTACTTC
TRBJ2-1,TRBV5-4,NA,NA,CASSSIVYNEQFF,TGTGCCAGCAGCTCAATAGTATACAATGAGCAGTTCTTC
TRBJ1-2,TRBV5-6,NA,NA,CASSQDRGAWRYGYTF,TGTGCCAGCAGCCAGGACCGCGGGGCCTGGCGCTATGGCTACACCTTC
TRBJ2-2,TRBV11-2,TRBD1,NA,CASSRRTGSNTGELFF,TGTGCCAGCAGCCGCCGGACAGGCTCGAACACCGGGGAGCTGTTTTTT
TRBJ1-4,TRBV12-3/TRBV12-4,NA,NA,CASRLTGNEKLFF,TGTGCCAGCAGACTGACAGGCAATGAAAAACTGTTTTTT
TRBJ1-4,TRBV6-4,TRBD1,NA,CASSDIPGTGGLCEKLFF,TGTGCCAGCAGTGACATACCCGGGACAGGGGGCCTGTGTGAAAAACTGTTTTTT
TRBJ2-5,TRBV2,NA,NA,CASSDSRGGRDETQYF,TGTGCCAGCAGTGACTCGAGGGGGGGCCGAGATGAGACCCAGTACTTC
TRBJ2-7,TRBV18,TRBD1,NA,CASSPPGQSNYEQYF,TGTGCCAGCTCACCACCGGGACAGTCCAACTACGAGCAGTACTTC
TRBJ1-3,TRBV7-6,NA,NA,CASSLRQGGSGNTIYF,TGTGCCAGCAGCTTAAGGCAGGGAGGGTCTGGAAACACCATATATTTT
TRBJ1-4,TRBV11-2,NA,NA,CASSRAGEKLFF,TGTGCCAGCAGCCGCGCGGGTGAAAAACTGTTTTTT
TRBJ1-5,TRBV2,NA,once,CASSEFPRNQPQHF,TGTGCCAGCAGTGAATTCCCTCGCAATCAGCCCCAGCATTTT
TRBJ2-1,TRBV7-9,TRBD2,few,CASSLAGLAGAGSYNEQFF,TGTGCCAGCAGCTTAGCAGGGCTAGCGGGAGCAGGCTCCTACAATGAGCAGTTCTTC
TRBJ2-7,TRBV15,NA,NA,CATSRDLDTVVYEQYF,TGTGCCACCAGCAGAGATCTGGACACTGTAGTCTACGAGCAGTACTTC